The 24 T cell receptor beta chains in this list originate from one sample, sequenced in a study of CD8+ T cells in alopecia areata. RNA extraction and reverse transcription yielded cDNA as sequencing template. Assay used: immunoSEQ multiplex PCR; TCRdb lists only in-frame clones, some missing. The sample has around 180,000 clones, roughly 66% seen once. Treatment of the sample: oral pan-JAK inhibitor, 5-10 mg twice daily. This specimen consisted of CD4+ T cells sorted from blood, obtained at week 24, from a patient treated with tofacitinib. These receptors all stem from a human donor with alopecia areata.

CDR3 nucleotide sequence: TGCAGCGTTGGGGGGGCCGGGAACACTGAAGCTTTCTTT. This translates into CSVGGAGNTEAFF. J is TRBJ1-1 and V is TRBV29-1, with D tentatively TRBD1 (6 bases). This CDR3 comprises 13 residues. The V gene lost 4 bases and the J gene lost 1 base, with 10 bases spanning the gap. The germline gives CDR1 SQVTM, CDR2 ANQGSEA.

This sequence joins TRBV29-1 and TRBJ2-6, with D perhaps TRBD2 (6 bases). Germline V CDR1 and CDR2: SQVTM, ANQGSEA. The ends were cut back, 5 bases at V and 0 bases at J, with 17 bases in the middle. CDR3 length: 17 residues. In DNA, the CDR3 is TGCAGCGTTATCCTCCGGGGAGGCAACTCTGGGGCCAACGTCCTGACTTTC. This encodes CSVILRGGNSGANVLTF.

The chain carries TRBV6-6 and TRBJ1-4, with no clear D. The CDR3 has 14 residues. Germline CDR1 is MNHNY and CDR2 is SVGAGI (reference sequence). The V end lost 5 bases, the J end lost 7 bases, and 14 bases lay between the germline ends. In DNA form, the CDR3 reads TGTGCCAGCAGTCCCGATAAGTGGGCTGAAAAACTGTTTTTT. Its protein is CASSPDKWAEKLFF.

This sequence joins TRBV30 and TRBJ2-1, with D possibly being TRBD1 (5 bases). V was cut by 0 bases and J by 3 bases, with 12 bases left in between. Germline CDR1 GTSNPN, CDR2 SVGIG (reference sequence). The CDR3 extends over 15 amino acids. This CDR3 reads CAWSVGQGDYNEQFF. The CDR3 DNA reads TGTGCCTGGAGTGTAGGTCAGGGCGACTACAATGAGCAGTTCTTC.

The V and J genes are TRBV10-3 and TRBJ2-1; 7 positions match TRBD2. From germline, CDR1 is ENHRY and CDR2 SYGVKD. The CDR3 loop spans 16 amino acids. Unmatched junction bases numbered 4, after V lost 0 bases and J lost 2 bases. The CDR3 DNA reads TGTGCCATCAGTGAGTCGGGACGGGGGGCCTACAATGAGCAGTTCTTC. Translation gives CAISESGRGAYNEQFF.

This clone was detected only a few times. The chain employs TRBV5-1 and TRBJ2-1; unclear D gene. Germline V lookup: CDR1 SGHRS, CDR2 YFSETQ. With 0 bases removed from V and 6 bases from J, the gap between germline ends came to 10 bases. The CDR3 has 14 residues. CDR3 in DNA: TGCGCCAGCAGCTTGGGTGGGTGGAGCAATGAGCAGTTCTTC. Protein sequence: CASSLGGWSNEQFF.

This CDR3 reads CASSQELQGAFGYTF. The CDR3 DNA sequence: TGCGCCAGCAGCCAAGAGTTGCAGGGGGCATTTGGCTACACCTTC. The chain links TRBV4-3 to TRBJ1-2, with TRBD1 matching over 8 bases. The CDR3 covers 15 residues. Germline CDR1 LGHNA, CDR2 YSLEER. The trim removed 0 bases at V and 7 bases at J, leaving 7 bases unmatched.

The genes are TRBV6-5 and TRBJ2-3, with 8 bases aligning to TRBD2. V shed 5 bases and J 2 bases; nucleotides not matched to a gene: 6. The CDR3 is 15 residues long. Germline CDR1 MNHEY, CDR2 SVGAGI. The CDR3 DNA sequence: TGTGCCAGCAGTACTTTAGCGGGGCTCACAGATACGCAGTATTTT. It is translated as CASSTLAGLTDTQYF.

Only a few counts were recorded for this clone. The V gene is TRBV30, the J gene TRBJ1-2; TRBD1 might be the D (5 bases). Germline CDR1 reads GTSNPN; CDR2 reads SVGIG (reference sequence). V was cut by 8 bases and J by 4 bases, with 14 bases left in between. The CDR3 is 12 residues long. As DNA, the CDR3 is TGTGCCCTGATGGGGCAGGTCTATGGCTACACCTTC. Translated: CALMGQVYGYTF.

This chain links TRBV10-2 with TRBJ1-1; D is ambiguous. Germline CDR1 WSHSY, CDR2 SAAADI. Trimming shortened V by 3 bases and J by 5 bases, and 4 bases separated the two germline ends. The CDR3 covers 11 residues. The CDR3 protein is CASSERTEAFF. The CDR3 nucleotides are TGCGCCAGCAGTGAAAGGACTGAAGCTTTCTTT.

The CDR3 sequence: CATRSRDSYEQYF. The CDR3 nucleotides are TGTGCCACCCGCTCCAGGGATTCCTACGAGCAGTACTTC. The rearrangement links TRBV6-6 to TRBJ2-7; D might be TRBD1 (5 bases). The CDR3 loop spans 13 amino acids. Looked up from germline, CDR1 is MNHNY and CDR2 is SVGAGI (reference sequence). Trimming pared 10 bases from V and 1 base from J, leaving 14 bases between.

The V call is TRBV27, the J call TRBJ2-7; TRBD1 aligns across 12 bases. Per the germline V gene, CDR1 is MNHEY and CDR2 is SMNVEV (reference sequence). CDR3 length equals 15 residues. J gave up 12 bases and V 2 bases, and 11 bases lay outside the gene matches. CDR3 DNA: TGTGCCAGCAGTTTAACGGGGACAGGGGGCGTTGGACGGTACTTC. Translation: CASSLTGTGGVGRYF.

This clone was recorded a few times. The chain uses TRBV5-1 and TRBJ2-7; no reliable D call. Trimming shortened V by 4 bases and J by 2 bases, and 13 bases separated the two germline ends. The CDR3 contains 14 residues. Germline V gene lookup returns CDR1 SGHRS and CDR2 YFSETQ. The CDR3 DNA reads as TGCGCCAGCAGCCCGTCCTTCCCCCCCTACGAGCAGTACTTC. Translation gives CASSPSFPPYEQYF.

The rearrangement links TRBV5-6 to TRBJ1-2, with D possibly TRBD1 on 6 matching bases. The CDR3 loop spans 16 amino acids. Germline lookup yields CDR1 SGHDT and CDR2 YYEEEE. V shed 4 bases and J shed 4 bases, with 20 bases lying between them. CDR3 sequence: CASSQPGGRIGYGYTF. The CDR3 DNA is TGTGCCAGCAGCCAACCCGGGGGCCGGATTGGCTATGGCTACACCTTC.

The chain links TRBV7-2 to TRBJ1-2, with 8 bases lining up with TRBD1. The CDR3 runs 16 residues. Trimming cost V 3 bases and J 1 base; bases outside gene matches: 7. Per germline, CDR1 SGHTA and CDR2 FQGNSA. CDR3 loop: CASSLEYRGNNYGYTF. The CDR3, as DNA: TGTGCCAGCAGCTTGGAGTACAGGGGGAATAACTATGGCTACACCTTC.

This clone has a single count. This chain joins TRBV30 and TRBJ2-7; D could derive from TRBD1 or TRBD2 (5 bases each). The CDR3 extends over 15 amino acids. Germline CDR1 GTSNPN, CDR2 SVGIG (reference sequence). The V end lost 3 bases, the J end lost 7 bases, and 22 bases lay between the germline ends. CDR3 region: CAWRRAGPGIWEQYF. The CDR3 DNA reads as TGTGCCTGGAGGAGGGCAGGGCCTGGGATCTGGGAGCAGTACTTC.

The genes are TRBV9 and TRBJ2-2; TRBD1 aligns across 10 bases. V trimming: 4 bases; J trimming: 6 bases; junction bases outside the gene matches: 12. Germline values: CDR1 SGDLS, CDR2 YYNGEE. The CDR3 has 17 residues. DNA for the CDR3: TGTGCCAGCAGCTCCCCCGTGGGACAGGGGCGTCCCGGGGAGCTGTTTTTT. Translation gives CASSSPVGQGRPGELFF.

V usage is TRBV5-1 and J usage is TRBJ2-7, with 9 positions matching TRBD1. Losses at the gene ends were 4 bases for V and 6 bases for J; bases not matched to a gene: 11. The CDR3 runs to 15 residues. CDR1 SGHRS and CDR2 YFSETQ come from the germline V gene. The CDR3 DNA sequence: TGCGCCAGCAGCATGGCCCCGGAGACAGGGGGCGAGCAGTACTTC. Residues: CASSMAPETGGEQYF.

J is TRBJ2-1 and V is TRBV30, with a weak D call TRBD1 (5 bases). This CDR3 has 15 residues. The V gene lost 2 bases and the J gene lost 2 bases, with 13 bases spanning the gap. Germline loops: CDR1 GTSNPN, CDR2 SVGIG (reference sequence). CDR3 coding DNA: TGTGCCTGGAGTAAGGGGTCCCCCGCCTACAATGAGCAGTTCTTC. It codes for CAWSKGSPAYNEQFF.

This chain links TRBV6-1 with TRBJ2-5, with TRBD1 as a possible D gene (6 bases). CDR3 length equals 15 residues. Germline assignment: CDR1 MNHNS and CDR2 SASEGT. Trimming shortened V by 4 bases and J by 5 bases, and 17 bases separated the two germline ends. The CDR3 region has the DNA TGTGCCAGCAGTGCCCGGACAGTACAAGGGGAGACCCAGTACTTC. It specifies CASSARTVQGETQYF.

The rearrangement joins TRBV5-1 to TRBJ2-5; 8 nucleotides agree with TRBD1. This CDR3 has 14 amino acids. The germline CDR1 and CDR2 sequences are SGHRS and YFSETQ. V dropped 4 bases and J dropped 5; count of bases not matched to a gene: 7. CDR3 coding DNA: TGCGCCAGCAGCCCACGGACAGGGACCGAGACCCAGTACTTC. Its protein product is CASSPRTGTETQYF.

The genes are TRBV19 and TRBJ1-5; no definite D call. V lost 6 bases and J 5 bases, leaving 11 bases between the germline ends. The CDR3 contains 13 residues. Germline V gene sequence: CDR1 LNHDA, CDR2 SQIVND (reference sequence). CDR3 region: CASRVSWDQPQHF. For the CDR3, the DNA is TGTGCCAGTAGGGTTTCTTGGGATCAGCCCCAGCATTTT.

The chain has TRBV4-3 and TRBJ2-2; no firm D call. The V gene lost 0 bases and the J gene lost 0 bases, with 8 bases spanning the gap. CDR1 LGHNA and CDR2 YSLEER come from the germline V gene. The CDR3 is 16 amino acids. CDR3 coding DNA: TGCGCCAGCAGCCAAGATATGAGAGCGAACACCGGGGAGCTGTTTTTT. Protein product: CASSQDMRANTGELFF.

The rearrangement joins TRBV9 to TRBJ1-5; TRBD1 agrees at 8 bases. CDR3 size: 12 residues. Germline CDR1 is SGDLS and CDR2 is YYNGEE. Trimming cost V 7 bases and J 4 bases; bases outside gene matches: 1. The CDR3 is CASGTGNQPQHF. In nucleotides, the CDR3 is TGTGCCAGCGGGACAGGTAATCAGCCCCAGCATTTT.